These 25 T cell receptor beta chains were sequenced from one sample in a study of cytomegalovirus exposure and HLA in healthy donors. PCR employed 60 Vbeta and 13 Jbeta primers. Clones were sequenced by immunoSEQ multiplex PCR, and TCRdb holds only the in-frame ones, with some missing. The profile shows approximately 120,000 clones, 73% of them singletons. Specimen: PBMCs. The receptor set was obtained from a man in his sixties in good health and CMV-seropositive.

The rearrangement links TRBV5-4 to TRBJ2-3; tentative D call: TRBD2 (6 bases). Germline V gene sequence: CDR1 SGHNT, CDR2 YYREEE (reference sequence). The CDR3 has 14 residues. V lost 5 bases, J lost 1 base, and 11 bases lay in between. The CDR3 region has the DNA TGTGCCAGCAGTATTAGGGAGGGCACAGATACGCAGTATTTT. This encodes CASSIREGTDTQYF.

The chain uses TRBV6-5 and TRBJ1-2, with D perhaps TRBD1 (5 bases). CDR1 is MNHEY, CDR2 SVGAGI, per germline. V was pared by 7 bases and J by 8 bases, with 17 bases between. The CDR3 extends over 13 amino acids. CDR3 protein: CASTPRGYGGYTF. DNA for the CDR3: TGTGCCAGCACCCCGCGGGGCTATGGCGGCTACACCTTC.

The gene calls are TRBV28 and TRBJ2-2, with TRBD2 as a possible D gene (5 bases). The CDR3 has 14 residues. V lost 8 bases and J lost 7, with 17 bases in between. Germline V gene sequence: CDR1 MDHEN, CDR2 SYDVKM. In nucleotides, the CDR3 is TGTGCCAGCGTCCGAGGGCAATCCATCGGGGAGCTGTTTTTT. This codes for CASVRGQSIGELFF.

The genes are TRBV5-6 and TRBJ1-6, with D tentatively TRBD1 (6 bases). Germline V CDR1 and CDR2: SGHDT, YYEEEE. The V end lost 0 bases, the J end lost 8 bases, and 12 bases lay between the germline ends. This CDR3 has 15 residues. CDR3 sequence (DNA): TGTGCCAGCAGCTTGGGGTACCAGGGGCATTCACCCCTCCACTTT. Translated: CASSLGYQGHSPLHF.

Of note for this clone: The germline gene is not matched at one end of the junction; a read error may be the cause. CDR3 DNA sequence: TGTGCCAGCAGCCAAGATGCAGGTTATAGTTCACCCCTCCACTTT. Its translation is CASSQDAGYSSPLHF. This sequence joins TRBV4-2 and TRBJ1-6, with D unresolved. CDR3 length: 15 residues. CDR1 and CDR2 from the germline V gene are LGHNA and YNFKEQ.

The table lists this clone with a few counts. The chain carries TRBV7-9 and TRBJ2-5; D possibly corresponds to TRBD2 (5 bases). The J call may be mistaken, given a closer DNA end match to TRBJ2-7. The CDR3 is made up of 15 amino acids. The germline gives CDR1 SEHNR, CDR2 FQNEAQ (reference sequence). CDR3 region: CASTVITAGEGEQYF. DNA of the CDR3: TGTGCCAGCACCGTAATAACAGCCGGCGAGGGCGAGCAGTACTTC.

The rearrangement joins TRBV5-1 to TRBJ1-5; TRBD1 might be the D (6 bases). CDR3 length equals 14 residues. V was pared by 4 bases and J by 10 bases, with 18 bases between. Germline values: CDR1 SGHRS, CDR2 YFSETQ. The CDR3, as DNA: TGCGCCAGCAGCCCGACGGGACAATCTGGACCCCAGCATTTT. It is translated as CASSPTGQSGPQHF.

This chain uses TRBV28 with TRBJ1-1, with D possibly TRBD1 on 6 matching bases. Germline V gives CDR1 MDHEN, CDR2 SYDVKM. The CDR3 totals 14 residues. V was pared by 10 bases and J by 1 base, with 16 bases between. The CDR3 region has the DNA TGTGCCACCAACGGACAGTTGGGGAACACTGAAGCTTTCTTT. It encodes CATNGQLGNTEAFF. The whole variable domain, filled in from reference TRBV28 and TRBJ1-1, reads DVKVTQSSRYLVKRTGEKVFLECVQDMDHENMFWYRQDPGLGLRLIYFSYDVKMKEKGDIPEGYSVSREKKERFSLILESASTNQTSMYLCATNGQLGNTEAFFGQGTRLTVV.

CDR3 coding DNA: TGTGCCAGCAGCAAGTTGAACAGGGGCGGATCACCCCTCCACTTT. Translation gives CASSKLNRGGSPLHF. This rearrangement joins TRBV21-1 to TRBJ1-6; the DNA was not compared with TRBD1, the D call given in the table. TRBV21-1 is a known pseudogene. CDR3 length: 15 residues.

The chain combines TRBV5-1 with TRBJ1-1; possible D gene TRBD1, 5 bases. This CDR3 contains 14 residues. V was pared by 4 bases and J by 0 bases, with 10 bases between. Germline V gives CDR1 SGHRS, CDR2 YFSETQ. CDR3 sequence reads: CASSPRQMNTEAFF. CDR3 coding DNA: TGCGCCAGCAGCCCGAGACAGATGAACACTGAAGCTTTCTTT.

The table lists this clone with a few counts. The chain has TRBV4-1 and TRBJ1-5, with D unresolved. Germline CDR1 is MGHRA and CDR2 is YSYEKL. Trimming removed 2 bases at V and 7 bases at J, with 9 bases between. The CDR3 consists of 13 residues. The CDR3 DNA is TGCGCCAGCAGCCAATCCGGTCTGCAGCCCCAGCATTTT. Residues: CASSQSGLQPQHF.

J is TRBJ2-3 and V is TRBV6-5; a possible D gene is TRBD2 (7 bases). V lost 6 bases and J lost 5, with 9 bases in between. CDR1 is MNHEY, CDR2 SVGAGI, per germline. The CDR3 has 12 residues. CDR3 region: CASRRGGDTQYF. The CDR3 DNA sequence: TGTGCCAGCAGAAGGGGGGGAGATACGCAGTATTTT.

As DNA, the CDR3 is TGTGCCAGCGGTATCCAGGGGGCCGGGTACGAGCAGTACTTC. Translating gives CASGIQGAGYEQYF. The chain has TRBV27 and TRBJ2-7; 8 bases are shared with TRBD1. The germline V gene encodes CDR1 MNHEY and CDR2 SMNVEV (reference sequence). The CDR3 is 14 residues long. The junction had 10 bases not matched to a gene; V was cut back by 8 bases and J by 4 bases.

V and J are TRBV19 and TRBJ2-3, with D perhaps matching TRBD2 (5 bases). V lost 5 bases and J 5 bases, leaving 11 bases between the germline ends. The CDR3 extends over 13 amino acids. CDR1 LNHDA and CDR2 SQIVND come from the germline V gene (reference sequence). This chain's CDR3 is CASSSGMRDTQYF. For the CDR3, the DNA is TGTGCCAGTAGTTCGGGGATGAGAGATACGCAGTATTTT. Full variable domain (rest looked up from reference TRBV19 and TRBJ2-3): DGGITQSPKYLFRKEGQNVTLSCEQNLNHDAMYWYRQDPGQGLRLIYYSQIVNDFQKGDIAEGYSVSREKKESFPLTVTSAQKNPTAFYLCASSSGMRDTQYFGPGTRLTVL.

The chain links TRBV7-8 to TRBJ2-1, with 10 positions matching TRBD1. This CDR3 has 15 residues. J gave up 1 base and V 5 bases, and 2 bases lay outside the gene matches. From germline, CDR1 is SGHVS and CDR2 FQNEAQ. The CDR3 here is CASSEGQGSYNEQFF. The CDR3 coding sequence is TGTGCCAGCAGCGAGGGACAGGGGTCCTACAATGAGCAGTTCTTC.

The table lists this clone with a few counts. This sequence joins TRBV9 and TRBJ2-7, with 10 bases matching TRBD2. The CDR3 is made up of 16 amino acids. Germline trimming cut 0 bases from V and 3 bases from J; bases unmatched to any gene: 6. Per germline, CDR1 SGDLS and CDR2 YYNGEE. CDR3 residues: CASSVDGTSVFYEQYF. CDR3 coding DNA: TGTGCCAGCAGCGTAGATGGGACTAGCGTTTTCTACGAGCAGTACTTC.

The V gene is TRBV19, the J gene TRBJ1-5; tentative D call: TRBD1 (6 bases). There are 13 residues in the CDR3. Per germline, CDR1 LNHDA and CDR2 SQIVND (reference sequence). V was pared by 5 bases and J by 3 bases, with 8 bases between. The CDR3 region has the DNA TGTGCCAGTAGTGGACAGTACAATCAGCCCCAGCATTTT. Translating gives CASSGQYNQPQHF.

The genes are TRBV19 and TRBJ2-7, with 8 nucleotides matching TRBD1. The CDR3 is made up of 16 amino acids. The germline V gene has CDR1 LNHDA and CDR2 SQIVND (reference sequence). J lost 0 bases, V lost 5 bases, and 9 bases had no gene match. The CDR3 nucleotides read TGTGCCAGTAGTTCCTCCGGACAGGGCGGCTCCTACGAGCAGTACTTC. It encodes CASSSSGQGGSYEQYF. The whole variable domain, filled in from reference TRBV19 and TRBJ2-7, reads DGGITQSPKYLFRKEGQNVTLSCEQNLNHDAMYWYRQDPGQGLRLIYYSQIVNDFQKGDIAEGYSVSREKKESFPLTVTSAQKNPTAFYLCASSSSGQGGSYEQYFGPGTRLTVT.

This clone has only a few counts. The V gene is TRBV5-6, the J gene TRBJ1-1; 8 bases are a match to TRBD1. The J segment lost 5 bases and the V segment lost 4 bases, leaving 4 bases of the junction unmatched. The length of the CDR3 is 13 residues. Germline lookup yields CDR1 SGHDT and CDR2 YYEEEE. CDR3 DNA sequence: TGTGCCAGCAGCCGAACAGGGGGAACTGAAGCTTTCTTT. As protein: CASSRTGGTEAFF.

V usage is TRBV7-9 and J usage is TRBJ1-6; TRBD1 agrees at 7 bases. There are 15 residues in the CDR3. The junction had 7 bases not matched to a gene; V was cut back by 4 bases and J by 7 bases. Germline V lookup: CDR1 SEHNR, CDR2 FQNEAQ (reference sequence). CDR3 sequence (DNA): TGTGCCAGCAGCTCTAGAGGGACAGACAATTCACCCCTCCACTTT. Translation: CASSSRGTDNSPLHF. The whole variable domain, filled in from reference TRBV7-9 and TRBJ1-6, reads DTGVSQNPRHKITKRGQNVTFRCDPISEHNRLYWYRQTLGQGPEFLTYFQNEAQLEKSRLLSDRFSAERPKGSFSTLEIQRTEQGDSAMYLCASSSRGTDNSPLHFGNGTRLTVT.

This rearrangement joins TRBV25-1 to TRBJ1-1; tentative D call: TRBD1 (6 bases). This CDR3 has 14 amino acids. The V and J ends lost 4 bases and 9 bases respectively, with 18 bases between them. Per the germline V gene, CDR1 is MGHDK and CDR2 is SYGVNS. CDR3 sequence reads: CASSVPGGGKKAFF. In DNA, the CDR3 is TGTGCCAGCAGTGTACCGGGGGGCGGCAAAAAAGCTTTCTTT. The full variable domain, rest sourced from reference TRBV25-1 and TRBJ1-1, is EADIYQTPRYLVIGTGKKITLECSQTMGHDKMYWYQQDPGMELHLIHYSYGVNSTEKGDLSSESTVSRIRTEHFPLTLESARPSHTSQYLCASSVPGGGKKAFFGQGTRLTVV.

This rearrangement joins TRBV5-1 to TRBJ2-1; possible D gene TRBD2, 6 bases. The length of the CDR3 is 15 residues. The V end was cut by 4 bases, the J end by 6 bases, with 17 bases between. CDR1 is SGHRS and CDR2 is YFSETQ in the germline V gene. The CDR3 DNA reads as TGCGCCAGCAGCATGTTAACTAGCCTCTCCAATGAGCAGTTCTTC. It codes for CASSMLTSLSNEQFF.

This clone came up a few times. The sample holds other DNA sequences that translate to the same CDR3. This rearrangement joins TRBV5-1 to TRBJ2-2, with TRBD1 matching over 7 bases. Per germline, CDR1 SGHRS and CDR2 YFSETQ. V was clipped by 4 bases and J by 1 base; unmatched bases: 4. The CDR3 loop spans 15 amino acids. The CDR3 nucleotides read TGCGCCAGCAGCGGCAGGACAGGGAACACCGGGGAGCTGTTTTTT. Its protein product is CASSGRTGNTGELFF. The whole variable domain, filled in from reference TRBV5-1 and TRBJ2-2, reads KAGVTQTPRYLIKTRGQQVTLSCSPISGHRSVSWYQQTPGQGLQFLFEYFSETQRNKGNFPGRFSGRQFSNSRSEMNVSTLELGDSALYLCASSGRTGNTGELFFGEGSRLTVL.

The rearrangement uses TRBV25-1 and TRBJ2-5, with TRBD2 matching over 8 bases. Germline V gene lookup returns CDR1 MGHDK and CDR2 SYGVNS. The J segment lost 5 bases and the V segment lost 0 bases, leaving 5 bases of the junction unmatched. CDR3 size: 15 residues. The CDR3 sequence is CASSEYGGGQETQYF. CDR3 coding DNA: TGTGCCAGCAGTGAATACGGGGGGGGCCAGGAGACCCAGTACTTC.

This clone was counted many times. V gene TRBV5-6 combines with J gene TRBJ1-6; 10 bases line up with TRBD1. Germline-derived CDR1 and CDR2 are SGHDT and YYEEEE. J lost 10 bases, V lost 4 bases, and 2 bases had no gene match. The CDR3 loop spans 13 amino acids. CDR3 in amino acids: CASSGQGVSPLHF. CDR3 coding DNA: TGTGCCAGCAGCGGACAGGGGGTGTCACCCCTCCACTTT. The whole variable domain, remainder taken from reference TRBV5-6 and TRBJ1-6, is DAGVTQSPTHLIKTRGQQVTLRCSPKSGHDTVSWYQQALGQGPQFIFQYYEEEERQRGNFPDRFSGHQFPNYSSELNVNALLLGDSALYLCASSGQGVSPLHFGNGTRLTVT.